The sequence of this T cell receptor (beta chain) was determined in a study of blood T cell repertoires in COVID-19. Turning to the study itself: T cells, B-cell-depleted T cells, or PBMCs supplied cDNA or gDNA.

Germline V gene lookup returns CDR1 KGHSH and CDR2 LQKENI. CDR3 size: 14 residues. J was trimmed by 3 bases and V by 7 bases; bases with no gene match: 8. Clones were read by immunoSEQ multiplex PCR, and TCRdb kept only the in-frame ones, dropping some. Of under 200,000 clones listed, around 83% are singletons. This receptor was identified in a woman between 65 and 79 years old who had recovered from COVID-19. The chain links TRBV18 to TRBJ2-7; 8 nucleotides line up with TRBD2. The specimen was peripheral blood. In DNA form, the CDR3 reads TGTGCCAGCTACCACACAAGCGGGGGCTACGAGCAGTACTTC. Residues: CASYHTSGGYEQYF.